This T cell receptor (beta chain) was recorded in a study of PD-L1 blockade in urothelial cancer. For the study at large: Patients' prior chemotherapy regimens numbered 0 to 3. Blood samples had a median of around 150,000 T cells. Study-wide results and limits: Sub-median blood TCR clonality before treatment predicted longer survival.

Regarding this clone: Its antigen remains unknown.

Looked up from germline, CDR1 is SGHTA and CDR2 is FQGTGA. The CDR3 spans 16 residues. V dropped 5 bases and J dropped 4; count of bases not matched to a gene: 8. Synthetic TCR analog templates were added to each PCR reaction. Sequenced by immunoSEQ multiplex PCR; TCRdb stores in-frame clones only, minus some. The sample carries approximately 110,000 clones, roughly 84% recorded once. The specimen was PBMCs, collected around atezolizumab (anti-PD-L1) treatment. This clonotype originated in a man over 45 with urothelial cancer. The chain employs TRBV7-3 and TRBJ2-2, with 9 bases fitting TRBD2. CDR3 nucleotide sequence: TGTGCCAGCAGCGAAAGGGGACTAGCATCCACCGGGGAGCTGTTTTTT. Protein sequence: CASSERGLASTGELFF.